This T cell receptor (beta chain) was sequenced for a study of prognosis after radiotherapy for stage I lung cancer. About the study: Among the patients, several had squamous cell carcinoma and eleven to twelve had adenocarcinoma.

By two-round multiplex PCR, the TCR beta CDR3 was amplified from genomic DNA. During first-round PCR, primers specific to each TRBV and TRBJ gene were used. Via MiXCR, TCRdb re-called the multiplex PCR reads, giving one row per CDR3 protein. Altogether around 13,000 distinct CDR3 sequences are present, about 27% being singletons, with the ten largest covering 10% to 15%. None of the patients had undergone chemotherapy or radiotherapy beforehand or had any other malignancy, and each showed node-negative status on CT and PET/CT. To note about this clonotype: As yet, its antigen is unknown.

V shed 9 bases and J shed 0 bases, with 9 bases lying between them. CDR1 is LNHDA and CDR2 is SQIVND in the germline V gene (reference sequence). This CDR3 has 14 residues. General study points: There was a fall in unique TCR clone counts after stereotactic body radiation therapy, median 10,088 versus 6,861.

The sample consisted of PBMCs, taken before or after stereotactic body radiation therapy (not recorded which). This chain uses TRBV19 with TRBJ2-6, with no clear D. This receptor was obtained from a donor of 50 years or more with non-small cell lung cancer. Here the CDR3 reads CARSWTSGANVLTF. CDR3 sequence (DNA): TGTGCCAGATCTTGGACCTCTGGGGCCAACGTCCTGACTTTC.